This T cell receptor beta chain is from a study of blood T cell repertoires in COVID-19. Overall study: Researchers got acute and convalescent COVID-19 samples from the United States, Italy and Spain.

Participant ages covered roughly 18 to 89 years across about two dozen US areas. CDR1 SGHVS and CDR2 FQNEAQ come from the germline V gene. There are 14 residues in the CDR3. The V gene end was trimmed by 3 bases and the J gene end by 2 bases; junction bases not matched to a gene: 3. The method was immunoSEQ multiplex PCR; TCRdb's version includes in-frame clones alone and lacks a portion of them. The data contain about 220,000 clones, about 83% of them seen just once; the ten biggest clones take up less than 7%. The rearrangement uses TRBV7-8 and TRBJ2-7, with 8 positions matching TRBD2. This clonotype originated in a woman aged 40 to 50 who had recovered from COVID-19. The specimen was PBMCs or T cells enriched from blood (not recorded which). The CDR3 coding sequence is TGTGCCAGCAGCTTCGGGACTAGGGCCTACGAGCAGTACTTC. Amino acid sequence: CASSFGTRAYEQYF.